Following are 20 T cell receptor beta chains from one sample sequenced in a study of glioma-infiltrating T cells. Using RNA template, CDR3s of TCR alpha and beta were amplified with iRepertoire arm-PCR. TCRdb reprocessed the multiplex PCR reads with MiXCR, giving one entry per CDR3 protein. The table includes more than 300,000 distinct CDR3 sequences, around 45% detected once. The sample was glioma tissue, nonneoplastic brain tissue, or PBMCs (not recorded which). These receptors originate from a human donor with low-grade glioma or glioblastoma, undergoing nonglioma brain surgery, or in good health (not recorded which).

V is TRBV20-1 and J is TRBJ2-7, with D possibly being TRBD2 (7 bases). The V gene lost 2 bases and the J gene lost 7 bases, with 18 bases spanning the gap. Germline values: CDR1 DFQATT, CDR2 SNEGSKA (reference sequence). The CDR3 covers 14 residues. CDR3 DNA sequence: TGCAGTGCTAGAATGGTACGGGGGGCCGGTGAGCAGTACTTC. This sequence encodes CSARMVRGAGEQYF.

This clonotype has just a few counts. The chain employs TRBV5-4 and TRBJ2-7, with D possibly TRBD2 on 5 matching bases. Trimming left V 0 bases short and J 3 bases short, with 13 bases between. The germline V gene has CDR1 SGHNT and CDR2 YYREEE (reference sequence). The CDR3 has 15 residues. DNA of the CDR3: TGTGCCAGCAGCTTGGATGAGGGTTCGGGCTACGAGCAGTACTTC. Protein product: CASSLDEGSGYEQYF.

This clonotype came up many times. The V call is TRBV20-1, the J call TRBJ2-7, with 15 nucleotides matching TRBD2. The V gene end was trimmed by 5 bases and the J gene end by 3 bases; junction bases not matched to a gene: 8. Per the germline V gene, CDR1 is DFQATT and CDR2 is SNEGSKA (reference sequence). This CDR3 spans 16 amino acids. The CDR3 loop reads CSAWTSGRAESYEQYF. CDR3 DNA: TGCAGTGCTTGGACTAGCGGGAGGGCGGAGAGCTACGAGCAGTACTTC.

In DNA, the CDR3 is TGTGCCACCCGACTAGAAACCTCCTACAATGAGCAGTTCTTC. Protein sequence: CATRLETSYNEQFF. The chain is built from TRBV25-1 and TRBJ2-1; D is possibly TRBD2 (6 bases). This CDR3 comprises 14 residues. V lost 10 bases and J lost 0, with 13 bases in between. Germline V lookup: CDR1 MGHDK, CDR2 SYGVNS.

This clonotype was found a few times. The gene calls are TRBV7-9 and TRBJ2-1; no definite D call. Germline lookup yields CDR1 SEHNR and CDR2 FQNEAQ (reference sequence). Between the trimmed V and J ends, which lost 3 bases and 10 bases, there was a span of 13 bases. The CDR3 length is 13 residues. The CDR3 nucleotides read TGTGCCAGCAGCTTCGCCACGGCATGGGAGCAGTTCTTC. This codes for CASSFATAWEQFF.

A word on this clonotype: Given a much more abundant clone one base away, this may be a read error. The chain links TRBV6-1 to TRBJ2-5, with D perhaps TRBD2 (5 bases). From germline, CDR1 is MNHNS and CDR2 SASEGT. The CDR3 is made up of 13 amino acids. Trimming cost V 7 bases and J 7 bases, with 16 bases left between them. The chain's CDR3 is CASNSILRGTQYF. The CDR3 DNA reads as TGTGCCAGCAACTCAATTCTCCGGGGGACCCAGTACTTC.

This chain's CDR3 is CASSLALSFADAHNEQFF. As DNA, the CDR3 is TGTGCCAGCAGCTTAGCGTTGAGTTTTGCGGACGCCCACAATGAGCAGTTCTTC. The V call is TRBV7-2, the J call TRBJ2-1; D call uncertain. The germline V gene has CDR1 SGHTA and CDR2 FQGNSA. Trimming removed 0 bases at V and 5 bases at J, with 20 bases between. The CDR3 has 18 residues.

This clonotype was seen many times. The V gene is TRBV6-6, the J gene TRBJ2-3, with D unresolved. This CDR3 is 16 amino acids long. The V end lost 0 bases, the J end lost 7 bases, and 17 bases lay between the germline ends. Germline assignment: CDR1 MNHNY and CDR2 SVGAGI (reference sequence). The CDR3, as DNA: TGTGCCAGCAGTTACTCGATTTCAGGACGTGGGTATACGCAGTATTTT. Translation: CASSYSISGRGYTQYF.

This clonotype appeared many times. V usage is TRBV4-2 and J usage is TRBJ2-3; 13 bases line up with TRBD2. V lost 5 bases and J lost 4; bases outside the gene matches: 6. CDR1 and CDR2 (germline): LGHNA, YNFKEQ. The CDR3 has 16 amino acids. CDR3 DNA: TGTGCCAGCAGCGGAGGACTAGCGGGAGTTGCAGATACGCAGTATTTT. Amino acids: CASSGGLAGVADTQYF.

This clonotype has ten or more counts. V usage is TRBV28 and J usage is TRBJ2-7; 7 bases agree with TRBD2. Germline V gene lookup returns CDR1 MDHEN and CDR2 SYDVKM. V was clipped by 7 bases and J by 2 bases; unmatched bases: 11. The CDR3 contains 15 residues. This chain's CDR3 is CASTLGGERTYEQYF. CDR3 in DNA: TGTGCCAGCACCTTGGGAGGGGAGAGAACCTACGAGCAGTACTTC.

A word on this clonotype: A much more abundant neighbour one base away suggests this may be a read error. The CDR3 DNA reads as TGTGCCAGCAGCCCTAGCGGGAGTCCAGATGAGCAGTACTTC. Translated, it gives CASSPSGSPDEQYF. The gene calls are TRBV3-1 and TRBJ2-7, with 10 bases fitting TRBD2. Germline V CDR1 and CDR2: LGHDT, YNNKEL (reference sequence). Trimming cost V 4 bases and J 7 bases; bases outside gene matches: 7. This CDR3 region has 14 residues.

The chain couples TRBV3-1 to TRBJ2-5, with 14 bases aligning to TRBD2. CDR3 length equals 17 residues. Germline trimming cut 3 bases from V and 1 base from J; bases unmatched to any gene: 4. CDR1 and CDR2 from the germline V gene are LGHDT and YNNKEL (reference sequence). CDR3 nucleotide sequence: TGTGCCAGCAGCCATAGACTAGCGGGAGGGCTCCAAGAGACCCAGTACTTC. It codes for CASSHRLAGGLQETQYF.

As DNA, the CDR3 is TGCGCCAGCAGCCTAACCGGGACAGGGGGGCAGAGAGATGAGCAGTTCTTC. Amino acid sequence: CASSLTGTGGQRDEQFF. The gene calls are TRBV5-1 and TRBJ2-1, with TRBD1 matching 11 bases. The germline V gene has CDR1 SGHRS and CDR2 YFSETQ. The CDR3 loop spans 17 amino acids. The V and J ends lost 4 bases and 8 bases, in that order; junction bases with no gene match: 14. Together with reference TRBV5-1 and TRBJ2-1, the CDR3 gives the full variable domain: KAGVTQTPRYLIKTRGQQVTLSCSPISGHRSVSWYQQTPGQGLQFLFEYFSETQRNKGNFPGRFSGRQFSNSRSEMNVSTLELGDSALYLCASSLTGTGGQRDEQFFGPGTRLTVL.

In regard to this clonotype: One end of the junction does not line up with germline, which may come from a read error. The CDR3 loop reads CANSFIAFSNTGELFF. DNA of the CDR3: TGTGCCAACAGTTTTATCGCGTTCTCGAACACCGGGGAGCTGTTTTTT. This rearrangement joins TRBV27 to TRBJ2-2, with D uncertain. This CDR3 spans 16 amino acids. CDR1 is MNHEY, CDR2 SMNVEV, per germline (reference sequence).

This clonotype was seen repeatedly, ten times or more. The J gene is TRBJ1-2, the V gene TRBV28, with 9 bases matching TRBD1. Germline V lookup: CDR1 MDHEN, CDR2 SYDVKM. This CDR3 spans 13 amino acids. V was pared by 1 base and J by 14 bases, with 8 bases of the junction left unmatched. CDR3 nucleotides: TGTGCCAGCAGTTTATTACAGGGGGCCCCTTTAACCTTC. This codes for CASSLLQGAPLTF.

This clonotype was seen repeatedly, ten times or more. The chain is built from TRBV27 and TRBJ2-3; D is perhaps TRBD2 (5 bases). CDR1 and CDR2 from the germline V gene are MNHEY and SMNVEV (reference sequence). Trimming took off 5 bases at V and 3 bases at J, with 15 bases between the two ends. This CDR3 contains 15 residues. Here the CDR3 DNA reads TGTGCCAGCAGTCCTAGGAGGTTAAGTACAGATACGCAGTATTTT. Translated: CASSPRRLSTDTQYF.

The chain has TRBV7-8 and TRBJ1-5, with D possibly matching TRBD1 (5 bases). The CDR3 contains 18 residues. Per the germline V gene, CDR1 is SGHVS and CDR2 is FQNEAQ. V lost 6 bases, J lost 0 bases, and 21 bases lay in between. This chain's CDR3 is CASRSPGFGGNSNQPQHF. CDR3 coding DNA: TGTGCCAGCAGATCCCCCGGGTTTGGGGGAAATAGCAATCAGCCCCAGCATTTT.

J is TRBJ2-5 and V is TRBV10-3; 10 nucleotides align to TRBD2. V trimming: 3 bases; J trimming: 7 bases; junction bases outside the gene matches: 11. Germline V gene lookup returns CDR1 ENHRY and CDR2 SYGVKD. This CDR3 contains 16 residues. In nucleotides, the CDR3 is TGTGCCATCAGTGAATTCGTAGCGGGAGGCCCCGGGACCCAGTACTTC. Translation: CAISEFVAGGPGTQYF.

V and J are TRBV7-9 and TRBJ1-1; perhaps TRBD1 as D (5 bases). Germline assignment: CDR1 SEHNR and CDR2 FQNEAQ (reference sequence). V gave up 8 bases and J gave up 2 bases, with 12 bases separating them. This CDR3 spans 13 amino acids. The CDR3 reads CASGHNINTEAFF. The CDR3 DNA sequence: TGTGCCAGCGGACATAACATAAACACTGAAGCTTTCTTT.

In its sample, this clonotype was seen many times. This sequence joins TRBV20-1 and TRBJ2-1, with 9 bases lining up with TRBD2. The CDR3 loop spans 15 amino acids. Germline V gene data show CDR1 as DFQATT and CDR2 as SNEGSKA (reference sequence). J was trimmed by 7 bases and V by 3 bases; bases with no gene match: 10. DNA for the CDR3: TGCAGTGCTAGTAGCGGGAGAGGCTGGGGTAATGAGCAGTTCTTC. Its translation is CSASSGRGWGNEQFF.